The next 26 T cell receptor beta chains were all read from a single sample in a study of early T cells in non-severe SARS-CoV-2 infection. TCRdb redid the calling of the 5' RACE reads with MiXCR, one entry per CDR3 protein. The table includes 88,000 or so distinct CDR3 sequences, more than 12% detected once. Sequencing was carried out using whole blood. Receptors were obtained from an adult who was a healthcare worker with PCR-confirmed SARS-CoV-2 infection or an uninfected control (not recorded which).

The chain carries TRBV5-1 and TRBJ2-3, with 10 nucleotides matching TRBD1. Losses at the gene ends were 4 bases for V and 2 bases for J; bases not matched to a gene: 4. The CDR3 runs to 15 residues. CDR1 is SGHRS and CDR2 is YFSETQ in the germline V gene. CDR3 amino acids: CASSKGQGTTDTQYF. As DNA, the CDR3 is TGCGCCAGCAGCAAGGGACAGGGGACCACAGATACGCAGTATTTT.

This clonotype appeared a few times. V and J are TRBV4-3 and TRBJ2-1, with 8 positions matching TRBD2. CDR1 LGHNA and CDR2 YSLEER come from the germline V gene. Unmatched junction bases numbered 4, after V lost 0 bases and J lost 0 bases. The length of the CDR3 is 17 residues. The chain's CDR3 is CASSQDTSGHSYNEQFF. The CDR3 DNA reads TGCGCCAGCAGCCAAGATACTAGCGGACACTCCTACAATGAGCAGTTCTTC.

V gene TRBV5-1 combines with J gene TRBJ1-4; D is uncertain. The CDR3 loop spans 14 amino acids. V dropped 2 bases and J dropped 0 bases, with 5 bases sitting between them. The germline V gene encodes CDR1 SGHRS and CDR2 YFSETQ. CDR3 residues: CASSFDPTNEKLFF. The CDR3 DNA reads TGCGCCAGCAGCTTTGACCCAACTAATGAAAAACTGTTTTTT.

This clonotype was counted ten times or more. The rearrangement uses TRBV18 and TRBJ2-1, with D tentatively TRBD2 (6 bases). The ends were cut back, 0 bases at V and 9 bases at J, with 6 bases in the middle. CDR1 KGHSH and CDR2 LQKENI come from the germline V gene. The CDR3 spans 12 residues. CDR3 in amino acids: CASSPPGGEQFF. The CDR3 DNA reads TGTGCCAGCTCACCACCCGGGGGTGAGCAGTTCTTC.

The chain links TRBV5-1 to TRBJ2-7, with D unclear. The germline V gene has CDR1 SGHRS and CDR2 YFSETQ. V dropped 0 bases and J dropped 2 bases, with 12 bases sitting between them. The CDR3 has 15 amino acids. This CDR3 is CASSLGRTPAYEQYF. The DNA for the CDR3 is TGCGCCAGCAGCTTGGGACGGACCCCTGCCTACGAGCAGTACTTC. Supplemented by reference TRBV5-1 and TRBJ2-7, the full variable domain reads KAGVTQTPRYLIKTRGQQVTLSCSPISGHRSVSWYQQTPGQGLQFLFEYFSETQRNKGNFPGRFSGRQFSNSRSEMNVSTLELGDSALYLCASSLGRTPAYEQYFGPGTRLTVT.

This clonotype was detected only a few times. V is TRBV20-1 and J is TRBJ2-7; 8 nucleotides line up with TRBD2. This CDR3 is 14 amino acids long. Trimming removed 3 bases from V and 0 bases from J; junction bases left unmatched: 4. Germline V gives CDR1 DFQATT, CDR2 SNEGSKA (reference sequence). The CDR3 region has the DNA TGCAGTGCTAGGCGGGGGGCCGGCTCCTACGAGCAGTACTTC. It translates to CSARRGAGSYEQYF.

This clonotype was counted between two and nine times. V usage is TRBV7-9 and J usage is TRBJ2-1; unclear D gene. This CDR3 comprises 14 residues. The germline V and J ends were trimmed by 4 bases and 5 bases, with 12 bases remaining between them. Germline CDR1 is SEHNR and CDR2 is FQNEAQ (reference sequence). The CDR3 DNA follows: TGTGCCAGCAGCTACGAACGGGCCAACAATGAGCAGTTCTTC. This translates into CASSYERANNEQFF.

This clonotype has more than one count but fewer than ten. The chain carries TRBV7-9 and TRBJ1-5; TRBD1 is a possible D gene (5 bases). Germline V gives CDR1 SEHNR, CDR2 FQNEAQ (reference sequence). V shed 5 bases and J shed 4 bases, with 12 bases lying between them. The CDR3 loop spans 14 amino acids. The CDR3 here is CASSHTTDNQPQHF. CDR3 DNA sequence: TGTGCCAGCAGCCACACGACAGATAATCAGCCCCAGCATTTT.

This chain connects TRBV5-1 to TRBJ2-7; D uncertain. The CDR3 covers 12 residues. Germline V gene sequence: CDR1 SGHRS, CDR2 YFSETQ. V was trimmed by 2 bases and J by 5 bases, leaving 8 bases between them. CDR3 DNA sequence: TGCGCCAGCAGCTTTGATAGGGACGAGCAGTACTTC. Translation gives CASSFDRDEQYF.

This clonotype was counted a few times. The chain employs TRBV10-3 and TRBJ2-3; TRBD1 or TRBD2 may be the D gene (5 bases each). Germline V CDR1 and CDR2: ENHRY, SYGVKD. The CDR3 loop spans 14 amino acids. Trimming took 3 bases from V and 8 from J, leaving 15 bases between them. CDR3 sequence (DNA): TGTGCCATCAGTGACTCGGCCGGGGCGGCTACGCAGTATTTT. This encodes CAISDSAGAATQYF.

This clonotype has at least ten counts. The chain recombines TRBV12-3 or TRBV12-4 with TRBJ2-2; 9 bases align to TRBD1. The CDR3 is made up of 15 amino acids. V shed 5 bases, J shed 6 bases, and the junction held 7 bases outside the gene matches. In DNA form, the CDR3 reads TGTGCCAGCAGTCCCAACAGGGGGCTGGCCGGGGAGCTGTTTTTT. It is translated as CASSPNRGLAGELFF.

This clonotype was picked up many times. V and J are TRBV7-6 and TRBJ2-7; D gene ambiguous. CDR1 and CDR2 from the germline V gene are SGHVS and FNYEAQ. The length of the CDR3 is 14 residues. Deletions cut 1 base from V and 2 bases from J, with 9 bases between. The CDR3 reads CASSLEAGAYEQYF. The CDR3 DNA reads as TGTGCCAGCAGCTTAGAAGCCGGAGCCTACGAGCAGTACTTC.

The table lists this clonotype with many counts. The CDR3 reads CSASLRQASHTDTQYF. Written as DNA, the CDR3 is TGCAGTGCTTCCCTCAGGCAGGCCTCCCACACAGATACGCAGTATTTT. The chain uses TRBV20-1 and TRBJ2-3; no clear D gene. CDR1 and CDR2 from the germline V gene are DFQATT and SNEGSKA (reference sequence). The CDR3 extends over 16 amino acids. The V end was cut by 5 bases, the J end by 2 bases, with 20 bases between.

This clonotype was detected a few times. This chain uses TRBV28 with TRBJ2-7; D is possibly TRBD2 (6 bases). In germline, CDR1 is MDHEN, CDR2 SYDVKM. V lost 6 bases and J lost 6, with 18 bases in between. The CDR3 extends over 14 amino acids. CDR3 nucleotides: TGTGCCAGCAGCCCGGGGGACTCCTTCTTCGAGCAGTACTTC. Encoded protein: CASSPGDSFFEQYF.

A few counts support this clonotype. The chain employs TRBV10-3 and TRBJ2-7; TRBD2 is a possible D gene (6 bases). Germline CDR1 and CDR2: ENHRY and SYGVKD. V lost 10 bases, J lost 9 bases, and 22 bases lay in between. CDR3 length equals 13 residues. The CDR3 reads CATSEGRSLWQYF. Written as DNA, the CDR3 is TGTGCCACCTCGGAGGGCCGTTCCCTCTGGCAGTACTTC.

The chain uses TRBV29-1 and TRBJ1-2; the D gene is possibly TRBD1 (6 bases). Trimming took off 7 bases at V and 4 bases at J, with 13 bases between the two ends. This CDR3 is built from 12 residues. CDR1 is SQVTM and CDR2 is ANQGSEA in the germline V gene. The CDR3 DNA follows: TGCAGCGGATTCACAGGGAGCTATGGCTACACCTTC. This codes for CSGFTGSYGYTF.

This clonotype was picked up many times. The chain is built from TRBV2 and TRBJ2-1, with D possibly being TRBD1 or TRBD2 (5 bases each). Germline CDR1 and CDR2: SNHLY and FYNNEI. The CDR3 covers 16 residues. The V end lost 5 bases, the J end lost 10 bases, and 24 bases lay between the germline ends. This CDR3 reads CASSLLGARRGAEQFF. CDR3 nucleotides: TGTGCCAGCAGTCTGCTCGGGGCCCGAAGGGGTGCAGAGCAGTTCTTC.

This clonotype was detected only a few times. The rearrangement joins TRBV25-1 to TRBJ2-1; TRBD2 matches 14 bases. Germline V gene sequence: CDR1 MGHDK, CDR2 SYGVNS. V was clipped by 9 bases and J by 9 bases; unmatched bases: 22. The CDR3 runs 19 residues. DNA for the CDR3: TGTGCCAGAGCTCCCCTGGGACTAGCGGGAGAGAAGACCGTCGGTGAGCAGTTCTTC. Translated, it gives CARAPLGLAGEKTVGEQFF.

This clonotype was seen more than once but under ten times. The V call is TRBV7-8, the J call TRBJ2-3, with D tentatively TRBD2 (6 bases). V was cut by 4 bases and J by 2 bases, with 13 bases left in between. This CDR3 spans 15 amino acids. Germline CDR1 and CDR2: SGHVS and FQNEAQ. The chain's CDR3 is CASSWIAESTDTQYF. The CDR3 coding sequence is TGTGCCAGCAGCTGGATAGCGGAATCCACAGATACGCAGTATTTT. The full variable domain, in which reference TRBV7-8 and TRBJ2-3 provide the parts outside the CDR3, is GAGVSQSPRYKVAKRGQDVALRCDPISGHVSLFWYQQALGQGPEFLTYFQNEAQLDKSGLPSDRFFAERPEGSVSTLKIQRTQQEDSAVYLCASSWIAESTDTQYFGPGTRLTVL.

This clonotype was detected only a few times. This chain's CDR3 is CASQREGNTEAFF. CDR3 bases: TGCGCCAGCCAACGGGAGGGGAACACTGAAGCTTTCTTT. The V gene is TRBV5-1, the J gene TRBJ1-1; D not resolved. V lost 7 bases and J lost 1, with 11 bases in between. Germline-derived CDR1 and CDR2 are SGHRS and YFSETQ. The CDR3 totals 13 residues.

This clonotype occurred a few times. An end of the junction does not agree with germline; a read error may underlie this. This chain joins TRBV2 and TRBJ1-3, with D possibly matching TRBD1 (6 bases). This CDR3 is built from 13 residues. The V gene's germline CDR1 is SNHLY and CDR2 FYNNEI. CDR3 nucleotides: TGTGCCAGCAACCGGGACACTGGCAACACCATATATTTT. Its protein product is CASNRDTGNTIYF.

In this sample, this clonotype turned up a few times. The chain couples TRBV29-1 to TRBJ2-5; D is unclear. The CDR3 covers 11 residues. The V gene lost 7 bases and the J gene lost 4 bases, with 10 bases spanning the gap. Germline values: CDR1 SQVTM, CDR2 ANQGSEA. CDR3 protein: CSASWGETQYF. The CDR3 coding sequence is TGCAGCGCCTCCTGGGGAGAGACCCAGTACTTC. Based on the CDR3 plus reference TRBV29-1 and TRBJ2-5, the full variable domain is SAVISQKPSRDICQRGTSLTIQCQVDSQVTMMFWYRQQPGQSLTLIATANQGSEATYESGFVIDKFPISRPNLTFSTLTVSNMSPEDSSIYLCSASWGETQYFGPGTRLLVL.

The rearrangement joins TRBV29-1 to TRBJ2-1; D is uncertain. Germline V CDR1 and CDR2: SQVTM, ANQGSEA. V shed 1 base and J shed 8 bases, with 12 bases lying between them. The CDR3 length is 13 residues. CDR3 nucleotide sequence: TGCAGCGTTGAAGCCAGACTCCTCGATGAGCAGTTCTTC. Encoded protein: CSVEARLLDEQFF.

This clonotype was seen many times. The CDR3 sequence is CASSGQGNEQFF. DNA for the CDR3: TGTGCCAGCAGCGGACAGGGCAATGAGCAGTTCTTC. This rearrangement joins TRBV28 to TRBJ2-1; 8 bases are shared with TRBD1. The V gene end was trimmed by 6 bases and the J gene end by 6 bases; junction bases not matched to a gene: 1. The V gene's germline CDR1 is MDHEN and CDR2 SYDVKM. The CDR3 length is 12 residues.

This clonotype was seen at least ten times. This chain connects TRBV6-5 to TRBJ2-1, with 11 bases identical to TRBD2. Looked up from germline, CDR1 is MNHEY and CDR2 is SVGAGI. This CDR3 contains 14 residues. V gave up 6 bases and J gave up 7 bases; unmatched junction bases: 5. The CDR3, as DNA: TGTGCCAGCAGGCCGGGACTAGCGGCAAATGAGCAGTTCTTC. Its translation is CASRPGLAANEQFF.

This clonotype came up many times. The V call is TRBV25-1, the J call TRBJ2-7, with a weak D call TRBD1 (5 bases). The V end was cut by 4 bases, the J end by 2 bases, with 12 bases between. Germline V gives CDR1 MGHDK, CDR2 SYGVNS. The CDR3 length is 14 residues. In DNA form, the CDR3 reads TGTGCCAGCAGTGGACAGTTCCGAACCTACGAGCAGTACTTC. Encoded protein: CASSGQFRTYEQYF.